This T cell receptor beta chain was found in a study of early T cells in non-severe SARS-CoV-2 infection. Looking at the study overall: Sequencing of bulk RNA from unsorted whole blood was done, without chain pairing.

The TCR library protocol was used to attach unique molecular identifiers. These identifiers were attached to individual cDNA molecules. TCRdb used MiXCR to reprocess the 5' RACE reads, holding one entry per CDR3 protein. The sample lists 120,000 or so distinct CDR3 sequences; over 10% were seen once. Broader study findings: Matching results from VDJdb favored anti-spike CD8 responses, leaving private and CD4 specificities undetected.

CDR1 and CDR2 from the germline V gene are DFQATT and SNEGSKA (reference sequence). The CDR3 has 12 amino acids. The V end was cut by 7 bases, the J end by 3 bases, with 12 bases between. This clonotype appeared a few times. The antigen is unknown. The sequence was obtained from an adult who was a healthcare worker with PCR-confirmed SARS-CoV-2 infection or an uninfected control (not recorded which). The sample in question was whole blood, obtained at baseline. The chain has TRBV20-1 and TRBJ1-2, with no clear D. This chain's CDR3 is CSVSLRDYGYTF. The CDR3 DNA reads as TGCAGTGTCTCACTCCGGGACTATGGCTACACCTTC.